This TCR beta chain was captured by sequencing in a study of spatial heterogeneity in lung cancer. V lost 5 bases to trimming and J lost 9 bases; unmatched junction nucleotides: 7. This CDR3 is 14 amino acids long. CDR1 is SGHVS and CDR2 is FQNEAQ in the germline V gene. Each CDR3 protein is one row after TCRdb ran MiXCR on the 5' RACE reads. The sample includes fewer than 100,000 distinct CDR3 sequences, approximately 19% of them seen just once. A few counts support this clonotype. Time point reported: blood at routine non-recurrence follow-up after resection. Unsorted samples of tumor, nontumor lung or frozen PBMC had their whole RNA sequenced.

The receptor's source is a male donor with early-stage non-small cell lung cancer. Sequenced here: PBMCs, sampled at follow-up. The chain carries TRBV7-8 and TRBJ1-4; 9 bases map to TRBD1. CDR3 sequence: CASSPGTGRKKLFF. The CDR3 DNA reads TGTGCCAGCAGCCCCGGGACAGGGAGGAAAAAACTGTTTTTT.